The 27 T cell receptor beta chains below were found in one sample sequenced in a study of technical replicates of blood from a few donors. TCRdb's copy holds only in-frame clones and misses some; the assay was immunoSEQ multiplex PCR. The data show 75,000 or so clones, more than 85% seen once. Sequenced material: T cells isolated from PBMCs. The receptors come from a human donor in good health.

The chain couples TRBV7-8 to TRBJ2-2; 13 bases are a match to TRBD2. The germline gives CDR1 SGHVS, CDR2 FQNEAQ. J gave up 6 bases and V 5 bases, and 6 bases lay outside the gene matches. The CDR3 is 16 residues long. The CDR3 DNA is TGTGCCAGCAGCAGACTAGCGGGGGGAGGCGCCGGGGAGCTGTTTTTT. The encoded protein is CASSRLAGGGAGELFF.

The rearrangement joins TRBV9 to TRBJ1-4, with D maybe TRBD1 (5 bases). Trimming shortened V by 0 bases and J by 4 bases, and 7 bases separated the two germline ends. The length of the CDR3 is 14 residues. Looked up from germline, CDR1 is SGDLS and CDR2 is YYNGEE. This chain's CDR3 is CASSVDRGNEKLFF. CDR3 DNA sequence: TGTGCCAGCAGCGTAGATAGGGGTAATGAAAAACTGTTTTTT.

This chain uses TRBV10-3 with TRBJ2-5; TRBD1 might be the D (6 bases). Germline CDR1 and CDR2: ENHRY and SYGVKD. The CDR3 is 12 amino acids. Trimming stripped 6 bases from V and 2 bases from J, with 7 bases between. In nucleotides, the CDR3 is TGTGCCATCAGCGGGACACAAGAGACCCAGTACTTC. Its translation is CAISGTQETQYF.

This clone appeared once. This rearrangement joins TRBV6-5 to TRBJ2-3, with D possibly being TRBD1 (5 bases). This CDR3 has 14 residues. CDR1 MNHEY and CDR2 SVGAGI come from the germline V gene. V shed 6 bases and J shed 4 bases, with 14 bases lying between them. CDR3: CASRRTTTADTQYF. CDR3 DNA: TGTGCCAGCAGGAGGACAACGACGGCAGATACGCAGTATTTT.

The chain combines TRBV2 with TRBJ1-6, with TRBD1 identical over 8 bases. V gave up 5 bases and J gave up 3 bases; unmatched junction bases: 3. The CDR3 is made up of 15 amino acids. Germline V gene data show CDR1 as SNHLY and CDR2 as FYNNEI. The CDR3: CASSPGQDYNSPLHF. The CDR3 DNA reads TGTGCCAGCAGTCCGGGACAGGACTATAATTCACCCCTCCACTTT.

The table lists this clone with a count of one. The rearrangement links TRBV6-6 to TRBJ1-3, with TRBD1 as a possible D gene (6 bases). V lost 0 bases and J 2 bases, leaving 11 bases between the germline ends. The germline CDR1 and CDR2 sequences are MNHNY and SVGAGI (reference sequence). CDR3 length: 16 amino acids. The CDR3 sequence is CASSYSGAGAGNTIYF. As DNA, the CDR3 is TGTGCCAGCAGTTACTCGGGGGCAGGGGCTGGAAACACCATATATTTT.

The chain is built from TRBV5-4 and TRBJ1-6; D perhaps matches TRBD1 (5 bases). Germline V lookup: CDR1 SGHNT, CDR2 YYREEE (reference sequence). Between the trimmed V and J ends, which lost 3 bases and 7 bases, there was a span of 11 bases. CDR3 size: 14 residues. CDR3 sequence (DNA): TGTGCCAGCAGCTGGGACCGGGGGAATTCACCCCTCCACTTT. Its translation: CASSWDRGNSPLHF.

The J gene is TRBJ1-1, the V gene TRBV4-2; perhaps TRBD1 as D (6 bases). The ends were cut back, 0 bases at V and 0 bases at J, with 11 bases in the middle. Germline values: CDR1 LGHNA, CDR2 YNFKEQ. The CDR3 contains 16 residues. The DNA of the CDR3 is TGTGCCAGCAGCCAAGAAAGCGGACAGCTGAACACTGAAGCTTTCTTT. This translates into CASSQESGQLNTEAFF.

The chain employs TRBV29-1 and TRBJ1-5; 9 bases agree with TRBD1. Trimming removed 6 bases from V and 6 bases from J; junction bases left unmatched: 6. CDR1 and CDR2 from the germline V gene are SQVTM and ANQGSEA. The CDR3 spans 13 residues. This CDR3 reads CSVEQGAGQPQHF. The CDR3 nucleotides are TGCAGCGTAGAACAGGGGGCGGGTCAGCCCCAGCATTTT.

V gene TRBV2 combines with J gene TRBJ2-5; tentatively, D is TRBD1 (7 bases). Per the germline V gene, CDR1 is SNHLY and CDR2 is FYNNEI. Trimming pared 7 bases from V and 7 bases from J, leaving 22 bases between. This CDR3 has 15 amino acids. The CDR3 sequence is CASTEGAPGGGTQYF. The CDR3 DNA sequence: TGTGCCAGCACAGAGGGGGCACCCGGAGGGGGGACCCAGTACTTC. The full variable domain, completed using reference TRBV2 and TRBJ2-5, is EPEVTQTPSHQVTQMGQEVILRCVPISNHLYFYWYRQILGQKVEFLVSFYNNEISEKSEIFDDQFSVERPDGSNFTLKIRSTKLEDSAMYFCASTEGAPGGGTQYFGPGTRLLVL.

The J gene is TRBJ1-6, the V gene TRBV2; 10 bases map to TRBD1. Germline lookup yields CDR1 SNHLY and CDR2 FYNNEI. This CDR3 is built from 16 residues. V lost 2 bases and J lost 7; bases outside the gene matches: 5. The DNA of the CDR3 is TGTGCCAGCAGTGAAATGGGGACAGGGGTAAATTCACCCCTCCACTTT. Translation: CASSEMGTGVNSPLHF.

The J gene is TRBJ2-7, the V gene TRBV4-1, with 7 bases matching TRBD1. Germline values: CDR1 MGHRA, CDR2 YSYEKL. J was trimmed by 7 bases and V by 0 bases; bases with no gene match: 12. CDR3 length: 16 amino acids. CDR3 coding DNA: TGCGCCAGCAGCCAAGATACGGCCAGGGGGTCTTATGAGCAGTACTTC. Translation: CASSQDTARGSYEQYF.

The chain links TRBV5-1 to TRBJ1-5; 9 nucleotides match TRBD1. The CDR3 totals 15 residues. V lost 0 bases to trimming and J lost 3 bases; unmatched junction nucleotides: 1. Germline lookup yields CDR1 SGHRS and CDR2 YFSETQ. CDR3 DNA: TGCGCCAGCAGCTTGGGGGACAGGGTCAATCAGCCCCAGCATTTT. Translating it yields CASSLGDRVNQPQHF.

The V gene is TRBV18, the J gene TRBJ2-4; 12 bases are shared with TRBD1. The V segment lost 5 bases and the J segment 8 bases; nucleotides outside the gene matches: 7. The V gene's germline CDR1 is KGHSH and CDR2 LQKENI. The CDR3 runs 15 residues. The CDR3 region has the DNA TGTGCCAGCTCAGGGACAGGGGGCGCAACAGACATTCAGTACTTC. This sequence encodes CASSGTGGATDIQYF. Full variable domain (remainder filled in from reference TRBV18 and TRBJ2-4): NAGVMQNPRHLVRRRGQEARLRCSPMKGHSHVYWYRQLPEEGLKFMVYLQKENIIDESGMPKERFSAEFPKEGPSILRIQQVVRGDSAAYFCASSGTGGATDIQYFGAGTRLSVL.

V and J are TRBV14 and TRBJ2-7, with D possibly matching TRBD2 (5 bases). V gave up 4 bases and J gave up 2 bases, with 9 bases separating them. The CDR3 runs 13 residues. CDR1 is SGHDN, CDR2 FVKESK, per germline. The CDR3 loop is CASSPSRAYEQYF. The CDR3 DNA reads TGTGCCAGCAGCCCTAGCCGGGCCTACGAGCAGTACTTC.

The CDR3 bases are TGTGCCAGCAGCTTGAGGGGACTCCTCTCCTACAATGAGCAGTTCTTC. The encoded protein is CASSLRGLLSYNEQFF. The genes are TRBV5-4 and TRBJ2-1; maybe TRBD2 (6 bases). There are 16 residues in the CDR3. With 1 base removed from V and 0 bases from J, the gap between germline ends came to 11 bases. In germline, CDR1 is SGHNT, CDR2 YYREEE (reference sequence). Full variable domain (outside the CDR3, taken from reference TRBV5-4 and TRBJ2-1): ETGVTQSPTHLIKTRGQQVTLRCSSQSGHNTVSWYQQALGQGPQFIFQYYREEENGRGNFPPRFSGLQFPNYSSELNVNALELDDSALYLCASSLRGLLSYNEQFFGPGTRLTVL.

This chain joins TRBV5-1 and TRBJ2-7; D is undetermined. Germline CDR1 is SGHRS and CDR2 is YFSETQ. The CDR3 has 12 residues. Trimming took 5 bases from V and 5 from J, leaving 11 bases between them. The CDR3 DNA sequence: TGCGCCAGCAGGTCGGGTAGAGACGAGCAGTACTTC. The encoded protein is CASRSGRDEQYF. The variable domain in full, with the rest retrieved from reference TRBV5-1 and TRBJ2-7, is KAGVTQTPRYLIKTRGQQVTLSCSPISGHRSVSWYQQTPGQGLQFLFEYFSETQRNKGNFPGRFSGRQFSNSRSEMNVSTLELGDSALYLCASRSGRDEQYFGPGTRLTVT.

This clone appeared once. This chain uses TRBV18 with TRBJ2-2; 7 positions agree with TRBD1. Germline CDR1 reads KGHSH; CDR2 reads LQKENI. The CDR3 extends over 17 amino acids. After removal of 2 bases from V and 5 bases from J, the junction contained 11 bases not matched to a gene. The DNA for the CDR3 is TGTGCCAGCTCACCATCGTTATTCGGGACAGTAACCGGGGAGCTGTTTTTT. This translates into CASSPSLFGTVTGELFF.

This chain connects TRBV4-1 to TRBJ2-7; D perhaps matches TRBD2 (6 bases). The germline V gene has CDR1 MGHRA and CDR2 YSYEKL. V shed 5 bases and J shed 2 bases, with 10 bases lying between them. CDR3 length: 13 amino acids. The CDR3 sequence: CASSGGSTYEQYF. The CDR3 region has the DNA TGCGCCAGCAGCGGGGGGAGTACCTACGAGCAGTACTTC.

This sequence joins TRBV27 and TRBJ2-5, with D unclear. V lost 2 bases to trimming and J lost 4 bases, with 8 bases between them. The germline gives CDR1 MNHEY, CDR2 SMNVEV (reference sequence). The CDR3 covers 13 residues. The CDR3 reads CASSLQSLETQYF. CDR3 nucleotide sequence: TGTGCCAGCAGTTTACAGTCCTTAGAGACCCAGTACTTC.

This clone appeared a few times. Other DNA sequences within the sample encode an identical CDR3. The rearrangement links TRBV5-1 to TRBJ1-1; D unresolved. Germline V gene data show CDR1 as SGHRS and CDR2 as YFSETQ. Trimming removed 0 bases from V and 5 bases from J, with 8 bases in between. The CDR3 length is 13 residues. This CDR3 is CASSLAGITEAFF. The CDR3 region has the DNA TGCGCCAGCAGCTTGGCCGGGATAACTGAAGCTTTCTTT. Using reference TRBV5-1 and TRBJ1-1 for the parts outside the CDR3, the full variable domain is KAGVTQTPRYLIKTRGQQVTLSCSPISGHRSVSWYQQTPGQGLQFLFEYFSETQRNKGNFPGRFSGRQFSNSRSEMNVSTLELGDSALYLCASSLAGITEAFFGQGTRLTVV.

This clone was found once. V usage is TRBV6-5 and J usage is TRBJ2-7; D is undetermined. The V gene's germline CDR1 is MNHEY and CDR2 SVGAGI. There are 15 residues in the CDR3. The germline V and J ends were trimmed by 0 bases and 0 bases, with 9 bases remaining between them. The CDR3 is CASSYSVTSSYEQYF. CDR3 bases: TGTGCCAGCAGTTACTCGGTAACCAGCTCCTACGAGCAGTACTTC.

The rearrangement uses TRBV5-6 and TRBJ2-2, with D unresolved. CDR3 size: 13 residues. The germline gives CDR1 SGHDT, CDR2 YYEEEE. The V end lost 7 bases, the J end lost 7 bases, and 14 bases lay between the germline ends. DNA for the CDR3: TGTGCCAGCCGCTCTGCGAGACTCGGGGAGCTGTTTTTT. Translated, it gives CASRSARLGELFF. The whole variable domain, filled in from reference TRBV5-6 and TRBJ2-2, reads DAGVTQSPTHLIKTRGQQVTLRCSPKSGHDTVSWYQQALGQGPQFIFQYYEEEERQRGNFPDRFSGHQFPNYSSELNVNALLLGDSALYLCASRSARLGELFFGEGSRLTVL.

The genes are TRBV2 and TRBJ2-1, with 7 bases that match TRBD2. This CDR3 contains 15 residues. Looked up from germline, CDR1 is SNHLY and CDR2 is FYNNEI. The V segment lost 10 bases and the J segment 9 bases; nucleotides outside the gene matches: 18. This chain's CDR3 is CATRLSGAGQGEQFF. The CDR3 region has the DNA TGTGCCACCCGATTAAGCGGGGCGGGCCAGGGTGAGCAGTTCTTC. The full variable domain, its missing parts supplied by reference TRBV2 and TRBJ2-1, is EPEVTQTPSHQVTQMGQEVILRCVPISNHLYFYWYRQILGQKVEFLVSFYNNEISEKSEIFDDQFSVERPDGSNFTLKIRSTKLEDSAMYFCATRLSGAGQGEQFFGPGTRLTVL.

The V gene is TRBV27, the J gene TRBJ1-5, with TRBD1 as a possible D gene (6 bases). Trimming pared 4 bases from V and 0 bases from J, leaving 16 bases between. This CDR3 is built from 17 residues. Looked up from germline, CDR1 is MNHEY and CDR2 is SMNVEV (reference sequence). The DNA for the CDR3 is TGTGCCAGCAGTTCTTACCTCGGGACACATAGCAATCAGCCCCAGCATTTT. Residues: CASSSYLGTHSNQPQHF.

The rearrangement joins TRBV4-1 to TRBJ1-2; D gene ambiguous. CDR3 length equals 11 residues. Germline lookup yields CDR1 MGHRA and CDR2 YSYEKL. Trimming pared 1 base from V and 13 bases from J, leaving 10 bases between. The CDR3 DNA sequence: TGCGCCAGCAGCCAAGGAGGAGAGGGCACCTTC. Translating gives CASSQGGEGTF.

The chain combines TRBV29-1 with TRBJ2-1, with 13 bases that match TRBD2. The CDR3 covers 17 residues. J lost 7 bases, V lost 2 bases, and 11 bases had no gene match. The germline V gene encodes CDR1 SQVTM and CDR2 ANQGSEA. The CDR3: CSVELTKTSGRANEQFF. The CDR3 bases are TGCAGCGTTGAACTCACTAAAACTAGCGGGAGGGCAAATGAGCAGTTCTTC.